Included here is one T cell receptor beta chain sequence, with context. The junction does not match germline at one end; this may be a read error. The CDR3 covers 14 residues. The sample belongs to a study of blood T cells in healthy people across ages. Background on the study: Template switching recovered approximately one barcoded beta molecule for every two T cells.

For the second PCR, which ran for about 6 to 11 cycles, a sample-barcoded 5' primer and a J-beta primer mix were used. TCRdb itself ran the 5' RACE reads through MiXCR, one entry per CDR3 protein. Of 1.5 million to 2 million distinct CDR3 sequences in the sample, about 49% were seen once. Sequenced material: blood. The sequence was obtained from a woman aged 40 to 49 in good health. V usage is TRBV12-3 or TRBV12-4 and J usage is TRBJ1-5; TRBD1 is a possible D gene (5 bases). The CDR3 loop is CASSFSGRNQPQHF. In DNA form, the CDR3 reads TGCGCCAGCAGTTTTTCGGGACGGAACCAGCCCCAGCATTTT.